Listed below are T cell receptor beta chains from one sample, sequenced in a study of blood T cell repertoires in COVID-19. Generated by immunoSEQ multiplex PCR, the TCRdb table keeps only in-frame clones and is missing some. The sample lists approximately 61,000 clones, about 86% occurring once. Sequencing input: peripheral blood. The origin of the receptors is a human donor in a cohort sampled during active COVID-19. The CDR3 runs from the conserved cysteine through the conserved F or W. The D gene is left open where the match is weak. Clone size, where shown, is once, few, many, or a class for clones that have expanded.

size | J | V | D | DNA | CDR3
NA | TRBJ1-1 | TRBV2 | NA | TGTGCCAGCAGTCAAAGAGGTCCGGGGACTGAAGCTTTCTTT | CASSQRGPGTEAFF
NA | TRBJ2-7 | TRBV4-1 | TRBD2 | TGCGCCAGCAGCCGGACTAGCACCTACGAGCAGTACTTC | CASSRTSTYEQYF
NA | TRBJ2-7 | TRBV7-9 | NA | TGTGCCAGCAGCTCTCCTATTCACAGGGTTGTGGACGAGCAGTACTTC | CASSSPIHRVVDEQYF
once | TRBJ2-1 | TRBV12-3/TRBV12-4 | NA | TGTGCCAGCAGTTCAAACAATGAGCAGTTCTTC | CASSSNNEQFF
NA | TRBJ2-3 | TRBV7-9 | TRBD2 | TGTGCCAGCCGTTTGGCGGGAGGGCCAATCGGCACAGATACGCAGTATTTT | CASRLAGGPIGTDTQYF
NA | TRBJ2-5 | TRBV15 | NA | TGTGCCACCAGCAGAGATCGGGGATCGGAGACCCAGTACTTC | CATSRDRGSETQYF
NA | TRBJ1-1 | TRBV18 | NA | TGTGCCAGCTCAAACCAGGAAGGTCGTTACGGGACTAACACTGAAGCTTTCTTT | CASSNQEGRYGTNTEAFF
NA | TRBJ2-3 | TRBV11-2 | TRBD1 | TGTGCCAGCAGCCCGGGGACAGGGAGAGGAAGGAGGGATACGCAGTATTTT | CASSPGTGRGRRDTQYF
many | TRBJ2-1 | TRBV11-3 | TRBD2 | TGTGCCAGCAGCGAAGCGGGGGTTGAGCAGTTCTTC | CASSEAGVEQFF
NA | TRBJ2-3 | TRBV5-1 | TRBD1 | TGCGCCAGCAGCTCTTCCCGGGTTGGACAGGGGACAGATACGCAGTATTTT | CASSSSRVGQGTDTQYF
once | TRBJ2-2 | TRBV5-4 | TRBD2 | TGTGCCAGCAGCTCGACTAGCGGTGACGGGGAGCTGTTTTTT | CASSSTSGDGELFF
NA | TRBJ2-1 | TRBV11-2 | TRBD1 | TGTGCCAGCAGCTTACAACAGACAGGGTGGCATGAGCAGTTCTTC | CASSLQQTGWHEQFF
few | TRBJ1-2 | TRBV6-5 | TRBD1 | TGTGCCAGCAGTTGGACAGGGGAAATAGCTAACTATGGCTACACCTTC | CASSWTGEIANYGYTF
NA | TRBJ2-7 | TRBV29-1 | NA | TGCAGCGTTGAGCGGCAGGGGAGCTCCTACGAGCAGTACTTC | CSVERQGSSYEQYF
NA | TRBJ1-5 | TRBV18 | NA | TGTGCCTCAAAGGGGGAGCTCAATCAGCCCCAGCATTTT | CASKGELNQPQHF
NA | TRBJ2-7 | TRBV6-2/TRBV6-3 | NA | TGTGCCAGCAGTTACCCAGACGAGCAGTACTTC | CASSYPDEQYF
NA | TRBJ2-3 | TRBV12-3/TRBV12-4 | NA | TGTGCCAGCAGTAGGAGGTCCACAGATACGCAGTATTTT | CASSRRSTDTQYF
NA | TRBJ2-3 | TRBV28 | NA | TGTGCCAGCCGCCTTGGGAGACCTCCATGGGATACGCAGTATTTT | CASRLGRPPWDTQYF
NA | TRBJ2-1 | TRBV18 | NA | TGTGCCAGCTCACCATACATCAAAAACAATGAGCAGTTCTTC | CASSPYIKNNEQFF
once | TRBJ1-2 | TRBV30 | NA | TGTGCCTGGAGTGTAAGCTCTGAGGGTGGCTACACCTTC | CAWSVSSEGGYTF
NA | TRBJ2-7 | TRBV12-3/TRBV12-4 | NA | TGTGCCAGCAGGCTCACAGGCACCGAGCAGTACTTC | CASRLTGTEQYF
NA | TRBJ1-4 | TRBV10-3 | TRBD1 | TGTGCCATCAGTGACCCTACAGGGGGGGATGAAAAACTGTTTTTT | CAISDPTGGDEKLFF
NA | TRBJ2-3 | TRBV27 | TRBD1 | TGTGCCAGCAGTTTCACCCCGACAGGGGCAGATACGCAGTATTTT | CASSFTPTGADTQYF
few | TRBJ2-7 | TRBV28 | NA | TGTGCCAGCAGTCCCGCCGGACAGCTAACCTACGAGCAGTACTTC | CASSPAGQLTYEQYF